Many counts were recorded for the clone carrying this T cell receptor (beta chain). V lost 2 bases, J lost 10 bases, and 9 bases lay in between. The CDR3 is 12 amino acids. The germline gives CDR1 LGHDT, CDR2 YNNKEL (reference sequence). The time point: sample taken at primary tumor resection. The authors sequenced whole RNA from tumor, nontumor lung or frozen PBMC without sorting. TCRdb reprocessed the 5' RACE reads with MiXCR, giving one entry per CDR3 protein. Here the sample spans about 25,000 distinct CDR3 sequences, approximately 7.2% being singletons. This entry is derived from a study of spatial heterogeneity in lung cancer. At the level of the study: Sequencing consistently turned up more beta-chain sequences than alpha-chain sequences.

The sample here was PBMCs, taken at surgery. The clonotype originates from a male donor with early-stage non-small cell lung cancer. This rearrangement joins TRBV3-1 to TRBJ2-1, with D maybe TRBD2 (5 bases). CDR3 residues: CASSQLAFEQFF. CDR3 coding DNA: TGTGCCAGCAGCCAACTAGCTTTCGAGCAGTTCTTC.